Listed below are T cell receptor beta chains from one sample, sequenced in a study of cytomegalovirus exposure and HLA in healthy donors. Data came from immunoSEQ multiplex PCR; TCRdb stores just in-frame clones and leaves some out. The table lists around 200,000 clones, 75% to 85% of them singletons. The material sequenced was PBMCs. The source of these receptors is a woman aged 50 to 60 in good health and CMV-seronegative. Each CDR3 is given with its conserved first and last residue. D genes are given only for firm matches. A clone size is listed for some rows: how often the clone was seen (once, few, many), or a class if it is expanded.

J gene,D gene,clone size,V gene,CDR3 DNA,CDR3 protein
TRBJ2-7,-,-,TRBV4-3,TGCGCCAGCAGCCAAGAGGAGGGAGGCTCCTACGAGCAGTACTTC,CASSQEEGGSYEQYF
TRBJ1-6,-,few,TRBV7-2,TGTGCCAGCAGTTACGGACAGCCACAGAATTCACCCCTCCACTTT,CASSYGQPQNSPLHF
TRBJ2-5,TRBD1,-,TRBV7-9,TGTTCCAGCAGCCTGGGACAGGGAGGCGAGACCCAGTACTTC,CSSSLGQGGETQYF
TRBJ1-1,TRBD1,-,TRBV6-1,TGTGCCAGCAGCGAGGACAGGGTATTGCGTGAAGCTTTCTTT,CASSEDRVLREAFF
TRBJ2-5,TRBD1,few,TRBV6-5,TGTGCCAGCAGTACAGACAGGGGGCAAGAGACCCAGTACTTC,CASSTDRGQETQYF
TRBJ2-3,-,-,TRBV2,TGTGCCAGCTACCCCACAATTTCCCCCACAGATACGCAGTATTTT,CASYPTISPTDTQYF
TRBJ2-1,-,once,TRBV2,TGTGCCAGCAGTGCGAGGGGGGAGCAGTTCTTC,CASSARGEQFF
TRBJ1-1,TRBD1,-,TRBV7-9,TGTGCCAGCAGCTGGGGGACAGGGTCAAGAACTGAAGCTTTCTTT,CASSWGTGSRTEAFF
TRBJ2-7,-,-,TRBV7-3,TGTGCCAGCAGCTTAACTCGTAATACCTACGAGCAGTACTTC,CASSLTRNTYEQYF
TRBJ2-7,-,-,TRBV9,TGTGCCAGCACCCCCCTGCCTAGTGCCCTGGAGCAGTACTTC,CASTPLPSALEQYF
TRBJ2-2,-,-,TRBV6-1,TGTGCCAGCATCCCGGGACAGAACACCGGGGAGCTGTTTTTT,CASIPGQNTGELFF
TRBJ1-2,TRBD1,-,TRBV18,TGTGCCAGCTCATCGGAAGGGGGCGGCTACACCTTC,CASSSEGGGYTF
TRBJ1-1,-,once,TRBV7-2,TGTGCCAGCAGCCCGAGCCAGAACACTGAAGCTTTCTTT,CASSPSQNTEAFF
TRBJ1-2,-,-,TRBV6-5,TGTGCCAGCAGTCCGTCTGCGTCTAATTATGGCTACACCTTC,CASSPSASNYGYTF
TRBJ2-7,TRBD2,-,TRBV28,TGTGCCAGCAGTCTCCAGCGGGAGCCCTCCTACGAGCAGTACTTC,CASSLQREPSYEQYF
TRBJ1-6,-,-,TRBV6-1,TGTGCCACCATTCCCTCAGGGGATTCACCCCTCCACTTT,CATIPSGDSPLHF
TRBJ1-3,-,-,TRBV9,TGTGCCAGCAGCGTAGTGGGAGGGTCTGGAAACACCATATATTTT,CASSVVGGSGNTIYF